These 29 T cell receptor beta chains came from one sample sequenced in a study of shared clonotypes between healthy human individuals. Some clones are missing from TCRdb's copy, which holds only in-frame ones; the method was immunoSEQ multiplex PCR. The data contain 2,500,000 or so clones, roughly 93% of them seen just once; the ten biggest clones take up about 0.39%. The sequenced material came from naive CD4+ T cells from PBMCs. Subset given: CD45RA+ positively selected. These receptors were taken from a man younger than 35 in good health. Some clones in this sample may be carry-over from other donors' samples.

The gene calls are TRBV29-1 and TRBJ2-5; D is undetermined. There are 13 residues in the CDR3. V dropped 5 bases and J dropped 4 bases, with 14 bases sitting between them. Germline V gives CDR1 SQVTM, CDR2 ANQGSEA. The CDR3 is CSVLWDLRETQYF. The CDR3 DNA follows: TGCAGCGTTCTTTGGGATCTTCGAGAGACCCAGTACTTC.

This rearrangement joins TRBV7-3 to TRBJ2-7; D unresolved. The CDR3 length is 14 residues. With 5 bases removed from V and 3 bases from J, the gap between germline ends came to 14 bases. CDR1 and CDR2 from the germline V gene are SGHTA and FQGTGA. CDR3 DNA: TGTGCCAGCAGCCTCGGACCCCAAAACTACGAGCAGTACTTC. It yields the protein CASSLGPQNYEQYF.

This clone was observed once. J is TRBJ2-2 and V is TRBV7-3, with unresolved D. V lost 5 bases and J lost 0, with 16 bases in between. This CDR3 contains 17 residues. Germline CDR1 and CDR2: SGHTA and FQGTGA. The CDR3, as DNA: TGTGCCAGCAGCCCTACAATCCAGGTCTCGAACACCGGGGAGCTGTTTTTT. Its translation: CASSPTIQVSNTGELFF.

This chain links TRBV7-8 with TRBJ1-5; the D gene is possibly TRBD1 (5 bases). This CDR3 is built from 13 residues. Germline V CDR1 and CDR2: SGHVS, FQNEAQ. V was trimmed by 3 bases and J by 5 bases, leaving 8 bases between them. The DNA of the CDR3 is TGTGCCAGCAGCTTTTTGACAGATCAGCCCCAGCATTTT. Translating gives CASSFLTDQPQHF.

The chain links TRBV5-1 to TRBJ2-3, with D maybe TRBD2 (6 bases). The CDR3 runs 15 residues. CDR1 SGHRS and CDR2 YFSETQ come from the germline V gene. The germline V and J ends were trimmed by 0 bases and 2 bases, with 10 bases remaining between them. The CDR3 DNA reads as TGCGCCAGCAGCTTGGCGGGGGTTACCACAGATACGCAGTATTTT. This gives the protein CASSLAGVTTDTQYF.

The V call is TRBV7-2, the J call TRBJ2-3; maybe TRBD2 (6 bases). Trimming cost V 1 base and J 6 bases, with 8 bases left between them. This CDR3 spans 13 amino acids. Germline values: CDR1 SGHTA, CDR2 FQGNSA. CDR3 amino acids: CASSLEAGDTQYF. The CDR3 nucleotides read TGTGCCAGCAGCTTAGAAGCGGGCGATACGCAGTATTTT.

The chain couples TRBV30 to TRBJ1-1; the D is unclear. Germline V gene sequence: CDR1 GTSNPN, CDR2 SVGIG (reference sequence). Trimming left V 2 bases short and J 1 base short, with 8 bases between. The CDR3 totals 13 residues. The DNA of the CDR3 is TGTGCCTGGAGTCCACTACGGAACACTGAAGCTTTCTTT. Protein product: CAWSPLRNTEAFF.

The chain combines TRBV28 with TRBJ2-7; 8 bases agree with TRBD2. The junction had 5 bases not matched to a gene; V was cut back by 2 bases and J by 5 bases. This CDR3 is 14 amino acids long. Germline loops: CDR1 MDHEN, CDR2 SYDVKM. DNA of the CDR3: TGTGCCAGCAGTTTAGCCCAGCGGGAGAACGAGCAGTACTTC. Translation: CASSLAQRENEQYF.

As to this clone: Other DNA sequences within the sample encode an identical CDR3. The CDR3 sequence is CASSAGLAGAYEQYF. The CDR3 nucleotides read TGTGCCAGCAGCGCTGGACTAGCGGGAGCCTACGAGCAGTACTTC. The gene calls are TRBV5-4 and TRBJ2-7; TRBD2 matches 13 bases. The V gene's germline CDR1 is SGHNT and CDR2 YYREEE (reference sequence). The CDR3 is 15 residues long. V was pared by 4 bases and J by 2 bases, with 3 bases of the junction left unmatched. Filled out from reference TRBV5-4 and TRBJ2-7, the complete variable domain reads ETGVTQSPTHLIKTRGQQVTLRCSSQSGHNTVSWYQQALGQGPQFIFQYYREEENGRGNFPPRFSGLQFPNYSSELNVNALELDDSALYLCASSAGLAGAYEQYFGPGTRLTVT.

The chain uses TRBV4-3 and TRBJ2-7; 8 bases are shared with TRBD1. CDR1 and CDR2 from the germline V gene are LGHNA and YSLEER. The trim removed 0 bases at V and 4 bases at J, leaving 5 bases unmatched. This CDR3 is 15 amino acids long. The DNA for the CDR3 is TGCGCCAGCAGCCAAGATACAGGGGGAGTATACGAGCAGTACTTC. Translation gives CASSQDTGGVYEQYF.

V gene TRBV28 combines with J gene TRBJ1-4; 8 positions match TRBD1. The CDR3 has 13 amino acids. With 6 bases clipped from V and 8 bases from J, the junction kept 5 bases outside the gene matches. Germline V gives CDR1 MDHEN, CDR2 SYDVKM. CDR3 residues: CASRDRVSEKLFF. The CDR3 DNA is TGTGCCAGCAGGGACAGGGTTAGCGAAAAACTGTTTTTT. Looking up the rest from reference TRBV28 and TRBJ1-4 gives the full variable domain: DVKVTQSSRYLVKRTGEKVFLECVQDMDHENMFWYRQDPGLGLRLIYFSYDVKMKEKGDIPEGYSVSREKKERFSLILESASTNQTSMYLCASRDRVSEKLFFGSGTQLSVL.

The J gene is TRBJ2-1, the V gene TRBV6-5; 8 bases map to TRBD1. Germline CDR1 MNHEY, CDR2 SVGAGI. The trim removed 6 bases at V and 1 base at J, leaving 5 bases unmatched. The CDR3 sequence is 15 residues long. The CDR3 region has the DNA TGTGCCAGCAGGAACGGACAGGGATCCTACAATGAGCAGTTCTTC. It specifies CASRNGQGSYNEQFF.

The chain is built from TRBV29-1 and TRBJ2-7, with 10 bases lining up with TRBD2. The CDR3 runs 15 residues. The trim removed 0 bases at V and 6 bases at J, leaving 8 bases unmatched. Germline V gives CDR1 SQVTM, CDR2 ANQGSEA. DNA for the CDR3: TGCAGCGTTGAAGATCTTCGGACTAGCGGAGGCGAGCAGTACTTC. Encoded protein: CSVEDLRTSGGEQYF.

This clone was detected a few times. This chain links TRBV19 with TRBJ1-5, with TRBD1 identical over 10 bases. This CDR3 region has 15 residues. With 6 bases clipped from V and 4 bases from J, the junction kept 6 bases outside the gene matches. CDR1 is LNHDA and CDR2 is SQIVND in the germline V gene (reference sequence). CDR3 residues: CASSRQGARNQPQHF. In DNA form, the CDR3 reads TGTGCCAGTAGCAGACAGGGGGCAAGGAATCAGCCCCAGCATTTT.

V and J are TRBV7-9 and TRBJ2-1, with 8 bases identical to TRBD2. The germline V gene has CDR1 SEHNR and CDR2 FQNEAQ (reference sequence). CDR3 length: 15 amino acids. With V trimmed by 6 bases and J by 8 bases, 12 bases remained unmatched. This CDR3 is CASSPGVAGWYEQFF. For the CDR3, the DNA is TGTGCCAGCAGTCCCGGGGTAGCGGGATGGTATGAGCAGTTCTTC.

This rearrangement joins TRBV28 to TRBJ1-1; TRBD1 is a possible D gene (6 bases). The V end was cut by 6 bases, the J end by 4 bases, with 15 bases between. Germline lookup yields CDR1 MDHEN and CDR2 SYDVKM. The CDR3 spans 14 residues. CDR3 in DNA: TGTGCCAGCAGCGACACCACAGGGTCCACTGAAGCTTTCTTT. This sequence encodes CASSDTTGSTEAFF.

The rearrangement uses TRBV5-6 and TRBJ2-3; 13 nucleotides align to TRBD2. Germline V gene lookup returns CDR1 SGHDT and CDR2 YYEEEE. Trimming at V came to 4 bases and at J to 2 bases, leaving 7 bases not matched to a gene. The CDR3 has 17 residues. The CDR3 DNA sequence: TGTGCCAGCAGCCCAAGGGGACTAGCGGGGCCCACAGATACGCAGTATTTT. Translated: CASSPRGLAGPTDTQYF.

This clone was picked up one time. The chain combines TRBV7-9 with TRBJ1-3, with unresolved D. Germline assignment: CDR1 SEHNR and CDR2 FQNEAQ (reference sequence). Trimming took off 8 bases at V and 0 bases at J, with 8 bases between the two ends. This CDR3 contains 13 residues. Here the CDR3 reads CASGPASGNTIYF. CDR3 DNA: TGTGCCAGCGGCCCGGCCTCTGGAAACACCATATATTTT.

J is TRBJ2-3 and V is TRBV11-2; the match to TRBD2 covers 8 bases. The length of the CDR3 is 16 residues. The V gene end was trimmed by 4 bases and the J gene end by 2 bases; junction bases not matched to a gene: 8. Germline CDR1 reads SGHAT; CDR2 reads FQNNGV. CDR3 sequence: CASSSQAGALTDTQYF. The CDR3 bases are TGTGCCAGCAGCTCACAAGCGGGGGCTCTCACAGATACGCAGTATTTT.

This chain links TRBV5-4 with TRBJ1-3, with D uncertain. Germline CDR1 SGHNT, CDR2 YYREEE (reference sequence). V lost 0 bases to trimming and J lost 5 bases, with 9 bases between them. CDR3 length: 14 residues. This chain's CDR3 is CASSLAFDRNTIYF. Written as DNA, the CDR3 is TGTGCCAGCAGCTTGGCCTTCGACAGAAACACCATATATTTT.

V usage is TRBV18 and J usage is TRBJ1-1; TRBD1 agrees at 8 bases. The CDR3 covers 14 residues. Germline V gives CDR1 KGHSH, CDR2 LQKENI. The V gene end was trimmed by 7 bases and the J gene end by 1 base; junction bases not matched to a gene: 5. In nucleotides, the CDR3 is TGTGCCAGCTTACGGACAGGGCAGAACACTGAAGCTTTCTTT. Protein sequence: CASLRTGQNTEAFF. The entire variable domain, with the rest obtained from reference TRBV18 and TRBJ1-1, is as follows: NAGVMQNPRHLVRRRGQEARLRCSPMKGHSHVYWYRQLPEEGLKFMVYLQKENIIDESGMPKERFSAEFPKEGPSILRIQQVVRGDSAAYFCASLRTGQNTEAFFGQGTRLTVV.

The chain has TRBV9 and TRBJ2-5; 7 nucleotides line up with TRBD2. V dropped 0 bases and J dropped 2; count of bases not matched to a gene: 7. Germline values: CDR1 SGDLS, CDR2 YYNGEE. The CDR3 is made up of 16 amino acids. The CDR3 protein is CASSVGTRAAQETQYF. CDR3 nucleotide sequence: TGTGCCAGCAGCGTAGGGACTAGAGCAGCGCAAGAGACCCAGTACTTC.

The rearrangement joins TRBV6-1 to TRBJ1-1; D is uncertain. The V gene's germline CDR1 is MNHNS and CDR2 SASEGT. This CDR3 is 14 amino acids long. Trimming stripped 4 bases from V and 6 bases from J, with 15 bases between. The DNA for the CDR3 is TGTGCCAGCAGTGTCGAGGTTCGGGCATCTGAAGCTTTCTTT. Protein sequence: CASSVEVRASEAFF.

The CDR3, as DNA: TGTGCCAGTGGGGGCTTCAGGGACGCGAACACCGGGGAGCTGTTTTTT. Translation: CASGGFRDANTGELFF. This rearrangement joins TRBV19 to TRBJ2-2; the D gene is possibly TRBD1 (6 bases). The CDR3 has 16 residues. With 8 bases removed from V and 0 bases from J, the gap between germline ends came to 16 bases. In germline, CDR1 is LNHDA, CDR2 SQIVND (reference sequence).

The V gene is TRBV5-1, the J gene TRBJ2-5, with 13 bases matching TRBD2. CDR3 length: 16 amino acids. The germline V gene encodes CDR1 SGHRS and CDR2 YFSETQ. V was clipped by 4 bases and J by 4 bases; unmatched bases: 7. The CDR3 reads CASSDPTSGRRETQYF. In DNA, the CDR3 is TGCGCCAGCAGCGATCCGACTAGCGGGAGGAGAGAGACCCAGTACTTC.

The chain couples TRBV28 to TRBJ2-2; 10 nucleotides match TRBD1. V shed 6 bases and J 4 bases; nucleotides not matched to a gene: 5. The CDR3 spans 15 residues. CDR1 and CDR2 from the germline V gene are MDHEN and SYDVKM. For the CDR3, the DNA is TGTGCCAGCAGCTCGGGACAGGGGCTCACCGGGGAGCTGTTTTTT. Translating it yields CASSSGQGLTGELFF. The complete variable domain, with remaining parts taken from reference TRBV28 and TRBJ2-2, reads DVKVTQSSRYLVKRTGEKVFLECVQDMDHENMFWYRQDPGLGLRLIYFSYDVKMKEKGDIPEGYSVSREKKERFSLILESASTNQTSMYLCASSSGQGLTGELFFGEGSRLTVL.

The chain is built from TRBV6-1 and TRBJ2-5; perhaps TRBD2 as D (5 bases). V was trimmed by 2 bases and J by 5 bases, leaving 12 bases between them. Germline loops: CDR1 MNHNS, CDR2 SASEGT. This CDR3 comprises 14 residues. The chain's CDR3 is CASSEMGRGETQYF. The CDR3 DNA reads as TGTGCCAGCAGTGAAATGGGCCGAGGGGAGACCCAGTACTTC.

This rearrangement joins TRBV2 to TRBJ1-2; D is undetermined. This CDR3 region has 14 residues. Germline-derived CDR1 and CDR2 are SNHLY and FYNNEI. The V end was cut by 7 bases, the J end by 4 bases, with 16 bases between. The DNA of the CDR3 is TGTGCCAGCACCCCCTCGGGCAGGACCTATGGCTACACCTTC. Its protein is CASTPSGRTYGYTF.

This chain connects TRBV27 to TRBJ1-6; D unclear. Germline lookup yields CDR1 MNHEY and CDR2 SMNVEV (reference sequence). The CDR3 contains 14 residues. V shed 2 bases and J shed 11 bases, with 13 bases lying between them. CDR3 in amino acids: CASSLGQARPPLHF. CDR3 nucleotides: TGTGCCAGCAGTTTAGGGCAGGCGAGGCCACCCCTCCACTTT.